One sample yielded the 23 T cell receptor beta chains listed below, sequenced in a study of cytomegalovirus exposure and HLA in healthy donors. 60 Vbeta and 13 Jbeta primers were used in PCR. Only in-frame clones appear in the TCRdb table, and some are missing; sequencing was by immunoSEQ multiplex PCR. This sample has about 93,000 clones, with around 81% found just once. The material sequenced was PBMCs. The receptor set was obtained from a man younger than 45 in good health and CMV-seronegative.

This clone was detected a few times. V usage is TRBV7-9 and J usage is TRBJ1-1, with 9 nucleotides matching TRBD1. The CDR3 has 15 amino acids. V trimming: 2 bases; J trimming: 2 bases; junction bases outside the gene matches: 3. Germline loops: CDR1 SEHNR, CDR2 FQNEAQ (reference sequence). Here the CDR3 reads CASSLRGQGNTEAFF. DNA for the CDR3: TGTGCCAGCAGCTTACGGGGACAGGGCAACACTGAAGCTTTCTTT.

J is TRBJ1-6 and V is TRBV5-1; the D gene is possibly TRBD1 (6 bases). The CDR3 is made up of 12 amino acids. The ends were cut back, 5 bases at V and 9 bases at J, with 9 bases in the middle. Per the germline V gene, CDR1 is SGHRS and CDR2 is YFSETQ. CDR3 sequence (DNA): TGCGCCAGCAGACAGGGTAGTTCACCCCTCCACTTT. This codes for CASRQGSSPLHF.

The chain is built from TRBV7-9 and TRBJ2-2; TRBD1 matches at 7 bases. CDR3 size: 15 residues. Looked up from germline, CDR1 is SEHNR and CDR2 is FQNEAQ (reference sequence). J gave up 5 bases and V 5 bases, and 8 bases lay outside the gene matches. The CDR3 DNA follows: TGTGCCAGCAGCCATCGTGACAGGGTAACCGGGGAGCTGTTTTTT. Translated: CASSHRDRVTGELFF.

The chain recombines TRBV4-2 with TRBJ2-5, with D maybe TRBD2 (5 bases). Trimming took 4 bases from V and 1 from J, leaving 10 bases between them. The CDR3 extends over 14 amino acids. The V gene's germline CDR1 is LGHNA and CDR2 YNFKEQ. The CDR3 nucleotides read TGTGCCAGCAGCCCCGACTACACCCAAGAGACCCAGTACTTC. It codes for CASSPDYTQETQYF.

The chain joins TRBV7-9 to TRBJ2-2, with 7 bases that match TRBD2. The V gene end was trimmed by 2 bases and the J gene end by 4 bases; junction bases not matched to a gene: 4. The CDR3 is 15 residues long. Germline V gene data show CDR1 as SEHNR and CDR2 as FQNEAQ (reference sequence). CDR3 sequence (DNA): TGTGCCAGCAGCTTAACTGCGGGAGCCACCGGGGAGCTGTTTTTT. Its protein product is CASSLTAGATGELFF.

The chain recombines TRBV19 with TRBJ1-1; TRBD1 is a possible D gene (6 bases). Germline assignment: CDR1 LNHDA and CDR2 SQIVND (reference sequence). This CDR3 comprises 13 residues. V was shortened by 7 bases and J by 2 bases, with 11 bases between the two germline ends. The CDR3 here is CASKTGGNTEAFF. CDR3 DNA: TGTGCCAGTAAGACAGGAGGCAACACTGAAGCTTTCTTT.

The chain employs TRBV5-1 and TRBJ2-6, with 9 bases aligning to TRBD1. This CDR3 comprises 19 residues. The V gene's germline CDR1 is SGHRS and CDR2 YFSETQ. V shed 4 bases and J 2 bases; nucleotides not matched to a gene: 13. The CDR3 DNA reads TGCGCCAGCAGCCCGGGACAGGGTTCAAGAATTACTGGGGCCAACGTCCTGACTTTC. This sequence encodes CASSPGQGSRITGANVLTF.

V gene TRBV14 combines with J gene TRBJ2-7; D is possibly TRBD1 (5 bases). Germline assignment: CDR1 SGHDN and CDR2 FVKESK. V was pared by 5 bases and J by 4 bases, with 24 bases between. The CDR3 extends over 17 amino acids. CDR3 nucleotides: TGTGCCAGCAGCTACAGGACACGCGCCTCCCTTACTTACGAGCAGTACGTC. Translating gives CASSYRTRASLTYEQYV.

The chain is built from TRBV5-4 and TRBJ2-3; 7 bases agree with TRBD1. V was clipped by 1 base and J by 3 bases; unmatched bases: 8. This CDR3 contains 16 residues. Germline CDR1 reads SGHNT; CDR2 reads YYREEE (reference sequence). CDR3 sequence: CASSLRGTVRTDTQYF. As DNA, the CDR3 is TGTGCCAGCAGCTTGAGGGGGACAGTACGAACAGATACGCAGTATTTT.

In this sample, this clone turned up once. V gene TRBV6-1 combines with J gene TRBJ2-3; 10 positions agree with TRBD2. Trimming at V came to 4 bases and at J to 0 bases, leaving 4 bases not matched to a gene. This CDR3 is 16 amino acids long. Germline V gene sequence: CDR1 MNHNS, CDR2 SASEGT. The CDR3 is CASSGQLAGSTDTQYF. As DNA, the CDR3 is TGTGCCAGCAGTGGACAACTAGCGGGGAGCACAGATACGCAGTATTTT.

The genes are TRBV14 and TRBJ2-1; D is perhaps TRBD2 (6 bases). CDR1 is SGHDN, CDR2 FVKESK, per germline. The CDR3 is 15 residues long. V was trimmed by 1 base and J by 3 bases, leaving 10 bases between them. The CDR3 sequence: CASSQGTIYYNEQFF. The CDR3 DNA sequence: TGTGCCAGCAGCCAAGGGACTATCTACTACAATGAGCAGTTCTTC.

The count of this clone is one. The CDR3 DNA is TGTGCCAGCAGCTTAGTTTCGGGACTAGCGTCCAATGAGCAGTTCTTC. Translated: CASSLVSGLASNEQFF. The chain recombines TRBV11-3 with TRBJ2-1; 10 nucleotides align to TRBD2. The CDR3 has 16 residues. Looked up from germline, CDR1 is SGHNT and CDR2 is YENEEA. V was pared by 1 base and J by 6 bases, with 6 bases of the junction left unmatched.

This chain uses TRBV7-8 with TRBJ2-5; D perhaps matches TRBD1 (6 bases). V lost 7 bases and J 1 base, leaving 13 bases between the germline ends. Germline CDR1 and CDR2: SGHVS and FQNEAQ. The CDR3 is made up of 14 amino acids. The CDR3: CASNQQGLQETQYF. The DNA for the CDR3 is TGTGCCAGCAACCAACAGGGCCTCCAAGAGACCCAGTACTTC.

The chain carries TRBV29-1 and TRBJ1-1, with D hard to call. The ends were cut back, 5 bases at V and 6 bases at J, with 10 bases in the middle. The CDR3 contains 11 residues. Germline CDR1 reads SQVTM; CDR2 reads ANQGSEA. The CDR3 nucleotides are TGCAGCGTTTTGAGTCGGGCTGAAGCTTTCTTT. Protein: CSVLSRAEAFF.

The rearrangement links TRBV15 to TRBJ1-1; D might be TRBD1 (5 bases). The V and J ends lost 0 bases and 4 bases respectively, with 12 bases between them. CDR1 is LNHNV and CDR2 is YYDKDF in the germline V gene (reference sequence). This CDR3 spans 15 amino acids. CDR3 amino acids: CATSRDRGGGTEAFF. CDR3 sequence (DNA): TGTGCCACCAGCAGAGATCGGGGGGGAGGCACTGAAGCTTTCTTT.

Turning to this clone: The sample carries other DNA sequences with the same CDR3. The chain recombines TRBV9 with TRBJ2-1; D gene uncertain. Trimming took off 0 bases at V and 10 bases at J, with 5 bases between the two ends. This CDR3 comprises 11 residues. Germline CDR1 is SGDLS and CDR2 is YYNGEE. The CDR3 nucleotides are TGTGCCAGCAGCGTAGATAGAGAGCAGTTCTTC. Protein sequence: CASSVDREQFF.

This clone showed up just a few times. The chain has TRBV5-4 and TRBJ1-6, with TRBD1 matching 7 bases. The trim removed 0 bases at V and 9 bases at J, leaving 15 bases unmatched. The CDR3 runs to 18 residues. Germline V gives CDR1 SGHNT, CDR2 YYREEE (reference sequence). The CDR3 sequence: CASSLDSARQGGFSPLHF. DNA of the CDR3: TGTGCCAGCAGCTTGGACTCCGCCCGACAGGGAGGATTTTCACCCCTCCACTTT. Complete variable domain (other parts from reference TRBV5-4 and TRBJ1-6): ETGVTQSPTHLIKTRGQQVTLRCSSQSGHNTVSWYQQALGQGPQFIFQYYREEENGRGNFPPRFSGLQFPNYSSELNVNALELDDSALYLCASSLDSARQGGFSPLHFGNGTRLTVT.

The CDR3 here is CASSPGERERATDTQYF. The CDR3 DNA reads TGTGCCAGCAGCCCCGGGGAGCGGGAGAGGGCGACAGATACGCAGTATTTT. The chain recombines TRBV9 with TRBJ2-3, with TRBD2 identical over 8 bases. Trimming took 4 bases from V and 3 from J; bases not matched to a gene: 13. The CDR3 contains 17 residues. Germline assignment: CDR1 SGDLS and CDR2 YYNGEE. Filled out from reference TRBV9 and TRBJ2-3, the complete variable domain reads DSGVTQTPKHLITATGQRVTLRCSPRSGDLSVYWYQQSLDQGLQFLIQYYNGEERAKGNILERFSAQQFPDLHSELNLSSLELGDSALYFCASSPGERERATDTQYFGPGTRLTVL.

The chain joins TRBV28 to TRBJ2-2, with D possibly matching TRBD2 (6 bases). Trimming pared 5 bases from V and 6 bases from J, leaving 10 bases between. The CDR3 contains 13 residues. CDR1 is MDHEN, CDR2 SYDVKM, per germline. In DNA, the CDR3 is TGTGCCAGCAGTGCGACTAGTCCCGGGGAGCTGTTTTTT. Its translation: CASSATSPGELFF.

V is TRBV29-1 and J is TRBJ2-3; weak D call: TRBD1 (5 bases). This CDR3 has 13 residues. Germline V gene sequence: CDR1 SQVTM, CDR2 ANQGSEA. V lost 5 bases and J lost 1, with 10 bases in between. CDR3 nucleotide sequence: TGCAGCGTTACTCAAGGGGGCACAGATACGCAGTATTTT. Translated, it gives CSVTQGGTDTQYF.

The rearrangement uses TRBV5-1 and TRBJ1-6; D might be TRBD1 (5 bases). V was clipped by 0 bases and J by 0 bases, with 13 bases between them. The germline gives CDR1 SGHRS, CDR2 YFSETQ. The CDR3 runs to 18 residues. The DNA for the CDR3 is TGCGCCAGCAGCTTGGCCACGACAGCAAGCTCCTATAATTCACCCCTCCACTTT. As protein: CASSLATTASSYNSPLHF.

CDR3 protein: CASQGQNGNTIYF. The CDR3 nucleotides are TGTGCCAGTCAAGGACAGAATGGAAACACCATATATTTT. The chain recombines TRBV6-1 with TRBJ1-3; D is perhaps TRBD1 (6 bases). V was pared by 9 bases and J by 3 bases, with 12 bases between. This CDR3 contains 13 residues. In germline, CDR1 is MNHNS, CDR2 SASEGT.

In its sample, this clone was seen a few times. The V gene is TRBV5-1, the J gene TRBJ2-3; D gene unclear. V gave up 1 base and J gave up 4 bases, with 4 bases separating them. The CDR3 covers 12 residues. Germline CDR1 and CDR2: SGHRS and YFSETQ. The CDR3 reads CASSLSADTQYF. DNA of the CDR3: TGCGCCAGCAGCTTGTCGGCAGATACGCAGTATTTT.